The 25 T cell receptor beta chains given below trace back to one sample, sequenced in a study of shared clonotypes between healthy human individuals. In the naive CD8 group, cells lacked CD45RO and were positively selected for CCR7, so terminally differentiated effector memory CD45RA+ cells were left out. Assay: immunoSEQ multiplex PCR; the TCRdb copy retains only in-frame clones and omits some. This table has approximately 840,000 clones, roughly 96% appearing once. Sample: naive CD8+ T cells sorted from blood. Receptors originate from a man between 25 and 39 years old in good health.

The chain employs TRBV11-2 and TRBJ1-6; D call uncertain. Germline loops: CDR1 SGHAT, CDR2 FQNNGV. V dropped 1 base and J dropped 4 bases, with 8 bases sitting between them. The CDR3 spans 15 residues. The CDR3 bases are TGTGCCAGCAGCTTAGCAGTGGTTTATAATTCACCCCTCCACTTT. Translation gives CASSLAVVYNSPLHF.

The V call is TRBV7-6, the J call TRBJ2-3; D unresolved. The V and J ends lost 1 base and 2 bases respectively, with 10 bases between them. Germline CDR1 reads SGHVS; CDR2 reads FNYEAQ. The CDR3 extends over 15 amino acids. CDR3 sequence: CASSLEPHTTDTQYF. CDR3 in DNA: TGTGCCAGCAGCTTAGAACCTCACACCACAGATACGCAGTATTTT.

The table lists this clone with a few counts. The rearrangement joins TRBV10-3 to TRBJ2-1, with D possibly being TRBD2 (5 bases). This CDR3 is 16 amino acids long. CDR1 ENHRY and CDR2 SYGVKD come from the germline V gene. The ends were cut back, 4 bases at V and 0 bases at J, with 13 bases in the middle. The CDR3 is CAISGSTRASYNEQFF. The CDR3 bases are TGTGCCATCAGTGGATCTACTAGGGCCTCCTACAATGAGCAGTTCTTC.

The chain carries TRBV10-3 and TRBJ2-3; D ambiguous. The length of the CDR3 is 12 residues. Germline V gives CDR1 ENHRY, CDR2 SYGVKD. V lost 4 bases and J lost 2, with 4 bases in between. CDR3 amino acids: CAISVDTDTQYF. Here the CDR3 DNA reads TGTGCCATCAGTGTCGACACAGATACGCAGTATTTT.

The V gene is TRBV5-1, the J gene TRBJ2-5; 10 positions agree with TRBD1. Germline V gives CDR1 SGHRS, CDR2 YFSETQ. V shed 2 bases, J shed 2 bases, and the junction held 15 bases outside the gene matches. The CDR3 consists of 19 residues. CDR3 protein: CASSFVGTGVLAAQETQYF. For the CDR3, the DNA is TGCGCCAGCAGCTTTGTAGGGACAGGGGTTCTAGCGGCTCAAGAGACCCAGTACTTC.

The chain uses TRBV14 and TRBJ2-7, with 8 bases that match TRBD1. CDR1 and CDR2 from the germline V gene are SGHDN and FVKESK. The ends lost 4 bases at V and 0 bases at J; junction bases unmatched: 8. This CDR3 region has 16 residues. CDR3 region: CASSPRTGLSSYEQYF. CDR3 nucleotides: TGTGCCAGCAGCCCTCGGACAGGGCTGAGCTCCTACGAGCAGTACTTC.

V and J are TRBV7-9 and TRBJ2-1; possibly TRBD1 for D (6 bases). CDR1 and CDR2 from the germline V gene are SEHNR and FQNEAQ (reference sequence). CDR3 length: 13 amino acids. V lost 3 bases, J lost 10 bases, and 13 bases lay in between. The CDR3 spells CASSFPGVGEQFF. Written as DNA, the CDR3 is TGTGCCAGCAGCTTCCCAGGGGTTGGGGAGCAGTTCTTC.

V usage is TRBV14 and J usage is TRBJ2-1; no clear D. The CDR3 loop spans 13 amino acids. Trimming pared 1 base from V and 12 bases from J, leaving 13 bases between. CDR1 is SGHDN, CDR2 FVKESK, per germline. The DNA for the CDR3 is TGTGCCAGCAGCCAAGTACTACTGGTCGGGCAGTTCTTC. Protein: CASSQVLLVGQFF. The variable domain in full, completed from reference TRBV14 and TRBJ2-1, reads EAGVTQFPSHSVIEKGQTVTLRCDPISGHDNLYWYRRVMGKEIKFLLHFVKESKQDESGMPNNRFLAERTGGTYSTLKVQPAELEDSGVYFCASSQVLLVGQFFGPGTRLTVL.

This clone came up once. The rearrangement links TRBV7-9 to TRBJ1-1; no clear D. This CDR3 has 13 residues. Germline V gene sequence: CDR1 SEHNR, CDR2 FQNEAQ (reference sequence). Trimming took off 2 bases at V and 8 bases at J, with 12 bases between the two ends. The CDR3 DNA is TGTGCCAGCAGCTTACGGCCGATCCTAGAAGCTTTCTTT. Encoded protein: CASSLRPILEAFF.

V gene TRBV6-6 combines with J gene TRBJ2-7; either TRBD1 or TRBD2 may supply D (5 bases each). V was trimmed by 6 bases and J by 3 bases, leaving 15 bases between them. Germline V CDR1 and CDR2: MNHNY, SVGAGI (reference sequence). The CDR3 has 14 amino acids. CDR3 DNA: TGTGCCAGCAGCTACCGAGGGGATCTCTACGAGCAGTACTTC. Amino acid sequence: CASSYRGDLYEQYF.

Written as DNA, the CDR3 is TGTGCCAGCAGCTTCACTAGCGGGAGTAAGTACGAGCAGTACTTC. Protein: CASSFTSGSKYEQYF. The chain links TRBV7-8 to TRBJ2-7; 11 bases fit TRBD2. The CDR3 length is 15 residues. Germline V gene data show CDR1 as SGHVS and CDR2 as FQNEAQ. J lost 4 bases, V lost 3 bases, and 5 bases had no gene match. Based on the CDR3 plus reference TRBV7-8 and TRBJ2-7, the full variable domain is GAGVSQSPRYKVAKRGQDVALRCDPISGHVSLFWYQQALGQGPEFLTYFQNEAQLDKSGLPSDRFFAERPEGSVSTLKIQRTQQEDSAVYLCASSFTSGSKYEQYFGPGTRLTVT.

The table lists this clone with a few counts. The V call is TRBV27, the J call TRBJ2-6; 8 bases fit TRBD1. Germline V gene sequence: CDR1 MNHEY, CDR2 SMNVEV (reference sequence). CDR3 length: 17 amino acids. The trim removed 6 bases at V and 1 base at J, leaving 8 bases unmatched. The CDR3 loop is CASSLAGGLSGANVLTF. In nucleotides, the CDR3 is TGTGCCAGCAGCTTGGCAGGGGGCTTGTCTGGGGCCAACGTCCTGACTTTC.

Regarding this clone: This same CDR3 is encoded by further DNA sequences in the sample. The V call is TRBV27, the J call TRBJ2-7; unclear D gene. This CDR3 is 12 amino acids long. Trimming stripped 0 bases from V and 3 bases from J, with 3 bases between. The germline gives CDR1 MNHEY, CDR2 SMNVEV (reference sequence). The DNA for the CDR3 is TGTGCCAGCAGTTTATCGGGCTACGAGCAGTACTTC. This sequence encodes CASSLSGYEQYF.

The chain carries TRBV14 and TRBJ1-1; D unclear. Germline V gene sequence: CDR1 SGHDN, CDR2 FVKESK. The CDR3 spans 14 residues. V dropped 1 base and J dropped 1 base, with 7 bases sitting between them. DNA for the CDR3: TGTGCCAGCAGCCAAGGACTCCAGAACACTGAAGCTTTCTTT. Translating gives CASSQGLQNTEAFF.

This sequence joins TRBV28 and TRBJ1-4; D ambiguous. The CDR3 length is 14 residues. Per germline, CDR1 MDHEN and CDR2 SYDVKM. Trimming left V 6 bases short and J 8 bases short, with 16 bases between. CDR3 in amino acids: CASSLSRRHEKLFF. In nucleotides, the CDR3 is TGTGCCAGCAGCCTCTCTCGTAGGCACGAAAAACTGTTTTTT. The full variable domain, completed using reference TRBV28 and TRBJ1-4, is DVKVTQSSRYLVKRTGEKVFLECVQDMDHENMFWYRQDPGLGLRLIYFSYDVKMKEKGDIPEGYSVSREKKERFSLILESASTNQTSMYLCASSLSRRHEKLFFGSGTQLSVL.

The chain links TRBV29-1 to TRBJ2-3, with TRBD2 matching 9 bases. Looked up from germline, CDR1 is SQVTM and CDR2 is ANQGSEA. Unmatched junction bases numbered 9, after V lost 0 bases and J lost 2 bases. The length of the CDR3 is 17 residues. In nucleotides, the CDR3 is TGCAGCGTTGAAGACAGGGGAGGCGGGAGGGCCACAGATACGCAGTATTTT. Its protein is CSVEDRGGGRATDTQYF.

The V gene is TRBV5-4, the J gene TRBJ2-1, with D possibly TRBD2 on 6 matching bases. Germline V CDR1 and CDR2: SGHNT, YYREEE (reference sequence). The CDR3 sequence is 17 residues long. The V end was cut by 3 bases, the J end by 5 bases, with 21 bases between. The CDR3 DNA reads TGTGCCAGCAGCTCGCGCGGCGGGACTCGAACACACAATGAGCAGTTCTTC. Translation: CASSSRGGTRTHNEQFF.

The genes are TRBV19 and TRBJ2-7; maybe TRBD1 (5 bases). CDR3 length: 13 residues. Germline CDR1 is LNHDA and CDR2 is SQIVND (reference sequence). V lost 9 bases, J lost 5 bases, and 17 bases lay in between. The CDR3 loop is CASPEQVPDEQYF. CDR3 in DNA: TGTGCCAGCCCAGAACAGGTACCGGACGAGCAGTACTTC. Full variable domain (missing parts from reference TRBV19 and TRBJ2-7): DGGITQSPKYLFRKEGQNVTLSCEQNLNHDAMYWYRQDPGQGLRLIYYSQIVNDFQKGDIAEGYSVSREKKESFPLTVTSAQKNPTAFYLCASPEQVPDEQYFGPGTRLTVT.

The rearrangement links TRBV19 to TRBJ2-6; no clear D gene. Germline V gives CDR1 LNHDA, CDR2 SQIVND (reference sequence). Trimming took off 5 bases at V and 0 bases at J, with 5 bases between the two ends. CDR3 length: 14 amino acids. DNA for the CDR3: TGTGCCAGTAGTTGGGCCTCTGGGGCCAACGTCCTGACTTTC. This sequence encodes CASSWASGANVLTF.

This rearrangement joins TRBV4-3 to TRBJ2-3; 8 nucleotides line up with TRBD1. The length of the CDR3 is 13 residues. Germline V gene sequence: CDR1 LGHNA, CDR2 YSLEER. The V and J ends lost 1 base and 8 bases, in that order; junction bases with no gene match: 2. The CDR3 DNA is TGCGCCAGCAGCCAAGGCAGGGGGCCTACGCAGTATTTT. The encoded protein is CASSQGRGPTQYF.

The V gene is TRBV4-3, the J gene TRBJ2-1; 8 bases match TRBD1. The CDR3 has 15 amino acids. Germline lookup yields CDR1 LGHNA and CDR2 YSLEER. After removal of 0 bases from V and 7 bases from J, the junction contained 5 bases not matched to a gene. CDR3 in amino acids: CASSQDRGHLNEQFF. The CDR3 DNA sequence: TGCGCCAGCAGCCAAGACAGGGGGCACCTTAATGAGCAGTTCTTC.

The V and J genes are TRBV5-1 and TRBJ2-1; TRBD1 is a possible D gene (5 bases). The germline V gene encodes CDR1 SGHRS and CDR2 YFSETQ. The V end was cut by 6 bases, the J end by 6 bases, with 22 bases between. CDR3 length: 16 residues. DNA for the CDR3: TGCGCCAGCACCCTTACAGGCCCGCCGAGGCTCAATGAGCAGTTCTTC. Protein: CASTLTGPPRLNEQFF.

This clone was found once. The genes are TRBV6-5 and TRBJ1-1; 7 bases align to TRBD1. CDR1 is MNHEY, CDR2 SVGAGI, per germline. The CDR3 covers 15 residues. The V segment lost 5 bases and the J segment 8 bases; nucleotides outside the gene matches: 14. Written as DNA, the CDR3 is TGTGCCAGCAGTCCCGACCCGGGACAGAAGGTAGAAGCTTTCTTT. This encodes CASSPDPGQKVEAFF.

This chain joins TRBV18 and TRBJ2-7; maybe TRBD2 (6 bases). The CDR3 covers 14 residues. Trimming removed 0 bases from V and 3 bases from J, with 9 bases in between. Germline lookup yields CDR1 KGHSH and CDR2 LQKENI. The chain's CDR3 is CASSPPVGGYEQYF. CDR3 DNA: TGTGCCAGCTCACCACCCGTGGGGGGCTACGAGCAGTACTTC.

The chain joins TRBV30 to TRBJ1-1; D unclear. V was cut by 2 bases and J by 3 bases, with 7 bases left in between. CDR1 and CDR2 from the germline V gene are GTSNPN and SVGIG (reference sequence). This CDR3 has 12 amino acids. DNA for the CDR3: TGTGCCTGGAGTCTCCGGTACACTGAAGCTTTCTTT. Translation gives CAWSLRYTEAFF.